The rows below give T cell receptor beta chains drawn from one sample of a study of cytotoxic CD8 clonotypes in ibrutinib-treated CLL. Clones were sequenced by immunoSEQ multiplex PCR, and TCRdb holds only the in-frame ones, with some missing. Here the sample spans approximately 160,000 clones, around nine tenths being singletons. This material consisted of PBMCs, taken at disease progression, from a patient treated with ibrutinib. The receptors derive from a human donor with chronic lymphocytic leukemia. Each CDR3 is given with its conserved first and last residue. Fields, in order: D gene, J gene, clone size, V gene, CDR3 DNA, CDR3 protein. D genes are given only for firm matches. Clone size is given for some rows only: seen once, a few or many times, or a class if the clone is expanded.

D gene: -; J gene: TRBJ2-1; clone size: -; V gene: TRBV19; CDR3 DNA: TGTGCCAGTAGTTTCCATTGGACCCGGGACACGAGCTCCTACAATGAGCAGTTCTTC; CDR3 protein: CASSFHWTRDTSSYNEQFF
D gene: -; J gene: TRBJ1-1; clone size: -; V gene: TRBV30; CDR3 DNA: TGTGCCTGGAACGGCGGCATGAACACTGAAGCTTTCTTT; CDR3 protein: CAWNGGMNTEAFF
D gene: TRBD2; J gene: TRBJ2-3; clone size: -; V gene: TRBV30; CDR3 DNA: TGTGCCTGGCCACCGGGACTAGCGCCTCCAAAAAGCACAGATACGCAGTATTTT; CDR3 protein: CAWPPGLAPPKSTDTQYF
D gene: TRBD1; J gene: TRBJ1-1; clone size: -; V gene: TRBV19; CDR3 DNA: TGTGCCAGTAGTGTCCGGACAGGGGTCACTGAAGCTTTCTTT; CDR3 protein: CASSVRTGVTEAFF
D gene: -; J gene: TRBJ2-1; clone size: -; V gene: TRBV12-5; CDR3 DNA: TGTGCTAGTGGTTTAAGCGGCCACAATGAGCAGTTCTTC; CDR3 protein: CASGLSGHNEQFF
D gene: -; J gene: TRBJ1-2; clone size: -; V gene: TRBV5-6; CDR3 DNA: TGTGCCAGCAGCTTGGACAACTATGGCTACACCTTC; CDR3 protein: CASSLDNYGYTF
D gene: -; J gene: TRBJ1-1; clone size: -; V gene: TRBV5-4; CDR3 DNA: TGTGCCAGCAGTCGGGATGGGGGTCTGAACACTGAAGCTTTCTTT; CDR3 protein: CASSRDGGLNTEAFF
D gene: -; J gene: TRBJ2-5; clone size: -; V gene: TRBV6-6; CDR3 DNA: TGTGCCAGCAGCCTACAAATCCAAGAGACCCAGTACTTC; CDR3 protein: CASSLQIQETQYF
D gene: -; J gene: TRBJ2-3; clone size: -; V gene: TRBV18; CDR3 DNA: TGTGCCAGCTCACCACCTTCGGACGCTAGCACAGATACGCAGTATTTT; CDR3 protein: CASSPPSDASTDTQYF
D gene: -; J gene: TRBJ2-3; clone size: -; V gene: TRBV6-1; CDR3 DNA: TGTGCCAGCAGTGTCCTCTTCACAGATACGCAGTATTTT; CDR3 protein: CASSVLFTDTQYF
D gene: -; J gene: TRBJ2-2; clone size: -; V gene: TRBV5-6; CDR3 DNA: TGTGCCAGCAGCTTCCTGGCGCGGGCGAACACCGGGGAGCTGTTTTTT; CDR3 protein: CASSFLARANTGELFF
D gene: TRBD1; J gene: TRBJ2-6; clone size: few; V gene: TRBV14; CDR3 DNA: TGTGCCAGCAGCCAAACAGGGGGCTCTGGGGCCAACGTCCTGACTTTC; CDR3 protein: CASSQTGGSGANVLTF
D gene: TRBD2; J gene: TRBJ2-7; clone size: -; V gene: TRBV4-1; CDR3 DNA: TGCGCCAGCAGCCAAGATCCTCTAGCGGGAGTGCAGTACTTC; CDR3 protein: CASSQDPLAGVQYF
D gene: -; J gene: TRBJ1-1; clone size: -; V gene: TRBV19; CDR3 DNA: TGTGCCAGTAGTATGTCGGAAGGGATTACTGAAGCTTTCTTT; CDR3 protein: CASSMSEGITEAFF
D gene: -; J gene: TRBJ1-1; clone size: once; V gene: TRBV5-1; CDR3 DNA: TGCGCCAGCAGCTTGGGGTGGGGCACCACTGAAGCTTTCTTT; CDR3 protein: CASSLGWGTTEAFF
D gene: -; J gene: TRBJ1-1; clone size: -; V gene: TRBV30; CDR3 DNA: TGTGCCTGGAGTTCCGGTTCGGGGTTGAACACTGAAGCTTTCTTT; CDR3 protein: CAWSSGSGLNTEAFF
D gene: -; J gene: TRBJ1-4; clone size: -; V gene: TRBV28; CDR3 DNA: TGTGCCAGCAGTGGTACCCGGTGGGGTAATGAAAAACTGTTTTTT; CDR3 protein: CASSGTRWGNEKLFF
D gene: -; J gene: TRBJ1-2; clone size: -; V gene: TRBV27; CDR3 DNA: TGTGCCAGCGGATACACCCCGAACTATGGCTACACCTTC; CDR3 protein: CASGYTPNYGYTF
D gene: -; J gene: TRBJ1-5; clone size: -; V gene: TRBV28; CDR3 DNA: TGTGCCAGCACCCTCGAGGTGGTGTCTTTATCCCAGCCCCAGCATTTT; CDR3 protein: CASTLEVVSLSQPQHF
D gene: TRBD2; J gene: TRBJ2-1; clone size: -; V gene: TRBV6-4; CDR3 DNA: TGTGCCAGCAGTGACTTAGCGGGACCGCAGTTCTTC; CDR3 protein: CASSDLAGPQFF
D gene: -; J gene: TRBJ1-1; clone size: few; V gene: TRBV4-1; CDR3 DNA: TGCGCCAGCAGCCAAGTCCCGGAAACGAACACTGAAGCTTTCTTT; CDR3 protein: CASSQVPETNTEAFF
D gene: -; J gene: TRBJ2-5; clone size: few; V gene: TRBV9; CDR3 DNA: TGTGCCAGCAGCGTAGTCGCTAGCTACGGTGAGACCCAGTACTTC; CDR3 protein: CASSVVASYGETQYF
D gene: -; J gene: TRBJ1-3; clone size: -; V gene: TRBV7-3; CDR3 DNA: TGTGCCAGCAGCTTGGGCAACATACTCTCTGGAAACACCATATATTTT; CDR3 protein: CASSLGNILSGNTIYF
D gene: -; J gene: TRBJ2-5; clone size: -; V gene: TRBV5-1; CDR3 DNA: TGCGCCAGCAGCTTGTGGAGTAGAGGATTCCAAGAGACCCAGTACTTC; CDR3 protein: CASSLWSRGFQETQYF
D gene: -; J gene: TRBJ2-1; clone size: -; V gene: TRBV6-5; CDR3 DNA: TGTGCCTCCGGTTGGGGTAGCTCCTACAATGAGCAGTTCTTC; CDR3 protein: CASGWGSSYNEQFF
D gene: -; J gene: TRBJ2-6; clone size: -; V gene: TRBV5-1; CDR3 DNA: TGCGCCAGCAGCTTAACAGGTAGCTCTGGGGCCAACGTCCTGACTTTC; CDR3 protein: CASSLTGSSGANVLTF
D gene: -; J gene: TRBJ2-1; clone size: once; V gene: TRBV5-1; CDR3 DNA: TGCGCCAGCAGCTTGGCCGGTCAGGCCCACAATGAGCAGTTCTTC; CDR3 protein: CASSLAGQAHNEQFF
D gene: TRBD1; J gene: TRBJ1-5; clone size: -; V gene: TRBV7-2; CDR3 DNA: TGTGCCAGCAGCCGTCCCGGGACAGGGCAGCCCCAGCATTTT; CDR3 protein: CASSRPGTGQPQHF
D gene: -; J gene: TRBJ1-3; clone size: -; V gene: TRBV19; CDR3 DNA: TGTGCCAGTAGTAATTCTGAGAGCTCTGGAAACACCATATATTTT; CDR3 protein: CASSNSESSGNTIYF
D gene: TRBD1; J gene: TRBJ1-2; clone size: -; V gene: TRBV2; CDR3 DNA: TGTGCCAGCAGTGAGTTTCGGGACAGGGGATATCGTGGCTACACCTTC; CDR3 protein: CASSEFRDRGYRGYTF
D gene: -; J gene: TRBJ2-4; clone size: -; V gene: TRBV28; CDR3 DNA: TGTGCCAGCAGAGATTTGGGGGAGAACATTCAGTACTTC; CDR3 protein: CASRDLGENIQYF
D gene: -; J gene: TRBJ1-5; clone size: few; V gene: TRBV7-2; CDR3 DNA: TGTGCCAGCAGCTCCCAACCCGATCAGCCCCAGCATTTT; CDR3 protein: CASSSQPDQPQHF
D gene: TRBD1; J gene: TRBJ2-7; clone size: once; V gene: TRBV18; CDR3 DNA: TGTGCCAGCTCACCACCTGAAAGGGACAGGCGGGAGCAGTACTTC; CDR3 protein: CASSPPERDRREQYF
D gene: -; J gene: TRBJ2-2; clone size: -; V gene: TRBV29-1; CDR3 DNA: TGCAGCGTTGATTCGGGGAGCCGCACCACCGGGGAGCTGTTTTTT; CDR3 protein: CSVDSGSRTTGELFF
D gene: -; J gene: TRBJ1-1; clone size: -; V gene: TRBV4-1; CDR3 DNA: TGCGCCAGCAGCCAAGATCCTTCCTGGGCTGCGGTGGACACTGAAGCTTTCTTT; CDR3 protein: CASSQDPSWAAVDTEAFF
D gene: -; J gene: TRBJ1-1; clone size: -; V gene: TRBV30; CDR3 DNA: TGTGCCTGGAGTGTCTGGGGGGTTGAAGCTTTCTTT; CDR3 protein: CAWSVWGVEAFF
D gene: -; J gene: TRBJ2-4; clone size: -; V gene: TRBV19; CDR3 DNA: TGTGCCAGTAGTATCGTAGGCGGGAACATTCAGTACTTC; CDR3 protein: CASSIVGGNIQYF
D gene: TRBD2; J gene: TRBJ2-1; clone size: -; V gene: TRBV30; CDR3 DNA: TGTGCCTGGACCCGACTAGCGGGAAACAATGAGCAGTTCTTC; CDR3 protein: CAWTRLAGNNEQFF
D gene: -; J gene: TRBJ2-1; clone size: -; V gene: TRBV7-9; CDR3 DNA: TGTGCCAGCAGCTTTAGCGGAAGCTCCTACAATGAGCAGTTCTTC; CDR3 protein: CASSFSGSSYNEQFF
D gene: -; J gene: TRBJ2-7; clone size: -; V gene: TRBV6-6; CDR3 DNA: TGTGCCAGCAGTTATCAGGCTAGCGACTTTGAGCAGTACTTC; CDR3 protein: CASSYQASDFEQYF
D gene: -; J gene: TRBJ1-5; clone size: -; V gene: TRBV7-9; CDR3 DNA: TGTGCCAGCAGCTTAGGGTATCAGCCCCAGCATTTT; CDR3 protein: CASSLGYQPQHF
D gene: -; J gene: TRBJ1-2; clone size: once; V gene: TRBV5-5; CDR3 DNA: TGTGCCAGCAGCTTGCTTGGGCGGGCCAGTGCTAACTATGGCTACACCTTC; CDR3 protein: CASSLLGRASANYGYTF
D gene: -; J gene: TRBJ1-1; clone size: -; V gene: TRBV25-1; CDR3 DNA: TGTGCCAGCAGTGAACTGACGCGGGACACTGAAGCTTTCTTT; CDR3 protein: CASSELTRDTEAFF
D gene: -; J gene: TRBJ1-2; clone size: -; V gene: TRBV11-1; CDR3 DNA: TGTGCCAGCAGCTTAATCGGCACCGCTAACTATGGCTACACCTTC; CDR3 protein: CASSLIGTANYGYTF
D gene: TRBD1; J gene: TRBJ1-5; clone size: -; V gene: TRBV27; CDR3 DNA: TGTGCCAGCCGAAAAACAGGGGGCTGGGATCAGCCCCAGCATTTT; CDR3 protein: CASRKTGGWDQPQHF
D gene: -; J gene: TRBJ2-7; clone size: -; V gene: TRBV18; CDR3 DNA: TGTGCCAGCTCACCGTCAAATGCCCTCTTGAGGTGGGAGCAGTACTTC; CDR3 protein: CASSPSNALLRWEQYF
D gene: -; J gene: TRBJ1-5; clone size: once; V gene: TRBV28; CDR3 DNA: TGTGCCAGCAGTCCTTGGGGGGCAGATCAGCCCCAGCATTTT; CDR3 protein: CASSPWGADQPQHF
D gene: -; J gene: TRBJ1-4; clone size: -; V gene: TRBV18; CDR3 DNA: TGTGCCAGCTCACCAAGGGACACCTCTAATGAAAAACTGTTTTTT; CDR3 protein: CASSPRDTSNEKLFF
D gene: TRBD1; J gene: TRBJ1-2; clone size: -; V gene: TRBV28; CDR3 DNA: TGTGCCAGCAGGATTTACCTACAGGGGGCCCAAGGTGGCTACACCTTC; CDR3 protein: CASRIYLQGAQGGYTF
D gene: TRBD1; J gene: TRBJ1-2; clone size: few; V gene: TRBV4-3; CDR3 DNA: TGCGCCAGCAGCCAAGGGGTGACAGGGAACGCTGTCTATGGCTACACCTTC; CDR3 protein: CASSQGVTGNAVYGYTF
D gene: TRBD1; J gene: TRBJ2-5; clone size: few; V gene: TRBV29-1; CDR3 DNA: TGCAGCGTTGAAAACCTTGTCACGGGACAGGGGCAAGAGACCCAGTACTTC; CDR3 protein: CSVENLVTGQGQETQYF
D gene: -; J gene: TRBJ1-1; clone size: -; V gene: TRBV7-9; CDR3 DNA: TGTGCCAGCAGAGCGACCGGGACACGGAACACTGAAGCTTTCTTT; CDR3 protein: CASRATGTRNTEAFF
D gene: -; J gene: TRBJ2-7; clone size: -; V gene: TRBV5-1; CDR3 DNA: TGCGCCAGCAGCTTGGCGGGGACCCCCTACGAGCAGTACTTC; CDR3 protein: CASSLAGTPYEQYF
D gene: -; J gene: TRBJ2-3; clone size: -; V gene: TRBV19; CDR3 DNA: TGTGCCAGTACGCCCTTTACGGGGGTAGGGAGCACAGATACGCAGTATTTT; CDR3 protein: CASTPFTGVGSTDTQYF
D gene: TRBD2; J gene: TRBJ2-5; clone size: -; V gene: TRBV10-3; CDR3 DNA: TGTGCCATCAAAGGGACTAGCGGGACCGACCAAGAGACCCAGTACTTC; CDR3 protein: CAIKGTSGTDQETQYF
D gene: -; J gene: TRBJ2-7; clone size: few; V gene: TRBV27; CDR3 DNA: TGTGCCAGCAGTTCCAGCGGGACAAACGACTACGAGCAGTACTTC; CDR3 protein: CASSSSGTNDYEQYF
D gene: -; J gene: TRBJ1-1; clone size: -; V gene: TRBV6-5; CDR3 DNA: TGTGCCAGCAGCACTACCCGGGGGAACACTGAAGCTTTCTTT; CDR3 protein: CASSTTRGNTEAFF
D gene: TRBD2; J gene: TRBJ2-1; clone size: once; V gene: TRBV7-6; CDR3 DNA: TGTGCCAGCAGCTTAGGCCAACTCCCGGGACTAGCGGCTGATGAGCAGTTCTTC; CDR3 protein: CASSLGQLPGLAADEQFF
D gene: -; J gene: TRBJ2-1; clone size: -; V gene: TRBV7-9; CDR3 DNA: TGTGCCAGCAGCAGAGTCCGGGAGCGGGATGAGCAGTTCTTC; CDR3 protein: CASSRVRERDEQFF
D gene: -; J gene: TRBJ2-4; clone size: few; V gene: TRBV27; CDR3 DNA: TGTGCCAGCAGACCGGGACCCCACATTCAGTACTTC; CDR3 protein: CASRPGPHIQYF